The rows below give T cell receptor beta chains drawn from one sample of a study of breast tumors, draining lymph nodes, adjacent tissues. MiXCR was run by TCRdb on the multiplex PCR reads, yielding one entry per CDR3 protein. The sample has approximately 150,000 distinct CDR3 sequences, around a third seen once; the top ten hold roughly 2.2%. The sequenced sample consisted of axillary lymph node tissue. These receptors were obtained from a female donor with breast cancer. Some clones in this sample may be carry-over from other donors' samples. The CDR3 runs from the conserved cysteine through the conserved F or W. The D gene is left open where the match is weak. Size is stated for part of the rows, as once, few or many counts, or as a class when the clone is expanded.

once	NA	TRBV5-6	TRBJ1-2	TGTGCCAGCAGCCCTCGGGGGGGCTACACCTTC	CASSPRGGYTF
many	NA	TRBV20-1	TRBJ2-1	TGCAGTGCTAGCGGGGGGCCTACGGGGAATGAGCAGTTCTTC	CSASGGPTGNEQFF
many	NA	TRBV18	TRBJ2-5	TGTGCCAGCTCACCACCCCAGGGGAGACTGTTAGAGACCCAGTACTTC	CASSPPQGRLLETQYF
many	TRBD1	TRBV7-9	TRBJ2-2	TGTGCCAGCAGCTCGACAGGGTACACCGGGGAGCTGTTTTTT	CASSSTGYTGELFF
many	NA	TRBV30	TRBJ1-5	TGTGCCTGGAGTGTAACACCTACAGGGCCCCAGCATTTT	CAWSVTPTGPQHF
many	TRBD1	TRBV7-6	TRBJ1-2	TGTGCCAGCAGCGTTAAGACAGGGTCGCCGTCTGGCTACCCCTTC	CASSVKTGSPSGYPF
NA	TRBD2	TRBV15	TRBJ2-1	TGTGCCATCTGCAGAGTGGGACTAGCGGGGGGTAGCTCCTACAATGAGCAGTTCTTC	CAICRVGLAGGSSYNEQFF
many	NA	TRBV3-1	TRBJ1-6	TGTGCCAGCAGCCAAGTCGGTCGTAGTTCACCCCTCCACTTT	CASSQVGRSSPLHF
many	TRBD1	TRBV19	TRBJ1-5	TGTGCCAGTAGTCCAACTAGTGACAGGGGGCGTCAGCCCCAGCATTTT	CASSPTSDRGRQPQHF
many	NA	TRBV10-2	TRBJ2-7	TGCGCCAGCAGTGAGTACGTGGGGACCTACGAGCAGTACTTC	CASSEYVGTYEQYF
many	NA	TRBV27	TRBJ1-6	TGTGCCAGCAGTCCGCGGACAGCTACCTTTAATTCACCCCTCCACTTT	CASSPRTATFNSPLHF
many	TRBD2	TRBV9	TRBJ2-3	TGTGCCAGCAGCCCACGGGCGGGGGGCACAGATACGCAGTATTTT	CASSPRAGGTDTQYF
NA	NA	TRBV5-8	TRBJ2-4	TGTGCCAGCAGCCTAAGGGGAGAAGAAAGAAACATTCAGTACTTC	CASSLRGEERNIQYF
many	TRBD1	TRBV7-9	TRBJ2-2	TGTGCCAGCAGCTTATGGCGGGCCCAGGGGGCCGGGGAGCTGTTTTTT	CASSLWRAQGAGELFF
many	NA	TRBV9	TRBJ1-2	TGTGCCAGCAGCGCGAAGAAGGGAGCTAACTATGGCTACACCTTC	CASSAKKGANYGYTF
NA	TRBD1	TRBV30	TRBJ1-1	TGTGCCTGGAGGCCAAGGACAGGGTTAGTTGAAGCTTTCTTT	CAWRPRTGLVEAFF
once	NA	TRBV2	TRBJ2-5	TGTGCCAGCAGCCATTCGGTGGGGGGAGAGACCCAGTACTTC	CASSHSVGGETQYF
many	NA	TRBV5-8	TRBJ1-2	TGTGCCAGCAGCTTGGCCTACGGACAACAAAGAGGGGGCTACACCTTC	CASSLAYGQQRGGYTF
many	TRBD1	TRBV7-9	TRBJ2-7	TGTGCCAGCAGCTCCCGACAGGGTCGATCCTACGAGCAGTACTTC	CASSSRQGRSYEQYF
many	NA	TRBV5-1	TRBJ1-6	TGCGCCAGCAGCCCCGGAGGGCAGGGGTCGTTCAACTTT	CASSPGGQGSFNF
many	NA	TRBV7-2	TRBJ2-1	TGTGCCAGCAGCCACGGGACCTTGTCAATGGATGAGCAGTTCTTC	CASSHGTLSMDEQFF
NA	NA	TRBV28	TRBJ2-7	TGTGCCAGCAGTTTGTCAGGGCTCGGCTACAATGAGCAGTACTTC	CASSLSGLGYNEQYF
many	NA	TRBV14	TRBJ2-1	TGTGTCAGCAGCCAAGGCTACGGGGGGCCCTACAATGAGCAGTTCTTC	CVSSQGYGGPYNEQFF
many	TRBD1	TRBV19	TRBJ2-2	TGTGCCAGTATGGCAGGGGGCATCGGGGAGCTGTTTTTT	CASMAGGIGELFF